Listed below are T cell receptor beta chains from one sample, sequenced in a study of T cell responses to AZD1222 COVID-19 vaccine. Sequenced by immunoSEQ multiplex PCR; TCRdb stores in-frame clones only, minus some. The sample holds about 86,000 clones, about 90% seen once. This sample comprised peripheral blood, obtained on day 0 of MenACWY control vaccination. These TCRs come from an adult in good health. CDR3s include the opening cysteine and the closing phenylalanine or tryptophan. Each record gives: D gene, V gene, J gene, clone size, CDR3 protein, CDR3 DNA. A D gene is named only where the DNA matches it firmly. Not every row has a clone size; where given, it reads once, few, many or a size class.

NA	TRBV6-5	TRBJ2-5	NA	CASSSSRSSGTQYF	TGTGCCAGCAGTTCGAGCAGGTCCTCGGGGACCCAGTACTTC
TRBD1	TRBV3-1/TRBV3-2	TRBJ1-2	NA	CASSQARAGTAHTF	TGTGCCAGCAGCCAAGCCCGGGCCGGGACAGCACATACCTTC
TRBD2	TRBV3-1/TRBV3-2	TRBJ2-7	NA	CASSPARLAGGYEQYF	TGTGCCAGCAGCCCAGCCCGGCTAGCGGGGGGCTACGAGCAGTACTTC
TRBD1	TRBV19	TRBJ2-1	NA	CASSTSTGVRNEQFF	TGTGCCAGTAGTACTTCGACAGGGGTGAGAAATGAGCAGTTCTTC
TRBD1	TRBV19	TRBJ2-2	NA	CASSTATGTNTGELFF	TGTGCCAGTAGTACGGCGACAGGGACGAACACCGGGGAGCTGTTTTTT
NA	TRBV18	TRBJ1-5	NA	CASSQNQVMESNQPQHF	TGTGCCAGCTCACAAAATCAGGTGATGGAGTCCAATCAGCCCCAGCATTTT
TRBD1	TRBV5-1	TRBJ1-1	NA	CASSFTGGSVNTEAFF	TGCGCCAGCAGCTTTACAGGGGGCTCAGTTAACACTGAAGCTTTCTTT
TRBD1	TRBV15	TRBJ1-1	NA	CATSGTGESAFF	TGTGCCACCAGCGGGACAGGGGAATCTGCTTTCTTT
TRBD2	TRBV3-1/TRBV3-2	TRBJ2-3	NA	CASSQGTSGGQSDTQYF	TGTGCCAGCAGCCAGGGGACTAGCGGGGGTCAATCAGATACGCAGTATTTT
NA	TRBV2	TRBJ1-2	NA	CASSVSPEPHGYTF	TGTGCCAGCAGTGTATCGCCAGAACCTCATGGCTACACCTTC
NA	TRBV9	TRBJ1-3	NA	CASSMTTVPGNTIYF	TGTGCCAGCAGCATGACGACAGTTCCTGGAAACACCATATATTTT
NA	TRBV9	TRBJ1-2	NA	CASNGGYYGYTF	TGTGCCAGCAACGGGGGCTACTATGGCTACACCTTC
NA	TRBV12-3/TRBV12-4	TRBJ1-1	NA	CASSLSGGPEAFF	TGTGCCAGCAGTTTATCCGGCGGCCCTGAAGCTTTCTTT
TRBD1	TRBV19	TRBJ1-2	NA	CASSIVTGGFYGYTF	TGTGCCAGTAGTATAGTTACAGGGGGCTTCTATGGCTACACCTTC
TRBD1	TRBV30	TRBJ2-7	NA	CAWSMDRGSYEQYF	TGTGCCTGGAGTATGGACAGGGGCTCCTACGAGCAGTACTTC
TRBD1	TRBV4-1	TRBJ1-5	NA	CASSPQQGGSNQPQHF	TGCGCCAGCAGCCCACAACAGGGGGGTAGCAATCAGCCCCAGCATTTT
NA	TRBV7-2	TRBJ1-2	NA	CASSLRGPVVRGYTF	TGTGCCAGCAGCTTACGGGGGCCAGTCGTACGTGGCTACACCTTC
TRBD1	TRBV10-3	TRBJ1-4	NA	CAISEQGTGYEKLFF	TGTGCCATCAGTGAGCAAGGGACAGGGTATGAAAAACTGTTTTTT
NA	TRBV20-1	TRBJ1-1	NA	CSALEGTEAFF	TGCAGTGCCCTAGAGGGAACTGAAGCTTTCTTT
TRBD2	TRBV28	TRBJ2-3	medium-sized	CASSLPLAGSPDTQYF	TGTGCCAGCAGTTTACCACTAGCGGGGTCGCCGGATACGCAGTATTTT
NA	TRBV19	TRBJ2-1	NA	CASNPRGDNEQFF	TGTGCCAGTAATCCCAGGGGGGACAATGAGCAGTTCTTC
NA	TRBV29-1	TRBJ1-4	once	CSVWLSGKLFF	TGCAGCGTCTGGTTGTCTGGAAAACTGTTTTTT
NA	TRBV19	TRBJ1-1	NA	CASSIDGATKNTEAFF	TGTGCCAGTAGTATAGATGGCGCCACTAAGAACACTGAAGCTTTCTTT
NA	TRBV13	TRBJ2-2	NA	CASSFLGVGHGELFF	TGTGCCAGCAGCTTCTTAGGAGTAGGTCACGGGGAGCTGTTTTTT
NA	TRBV28	TRBJ2-3	NA	CASSEPLVSGTDTQYF	TGTGCCAGCAGTGAGCCACTAGTTAGTGGCACAGATACGCAGTATTTT
NA	TRBV5-5	TRBJ2-7	NA	CASSPGPSSYEQYF	TGTGCCAGCAGCCCCGGGCCAAGCTCCTACGAGCAGTACTTC
TRBD1	TRBV25-1	TRBJ1-4	NA	CASRRTGQGEKLFF	TGTGCCAGCAGACGGACAGGCCAAGGGGAAAAACTGTTTTTT
TRBD1	TRBV19	TRBJ2-7	NA	CASSGARDRAYEQYF	TGTGCCAGTAGTGGCGCCCGGGACAGGGCCTACGAGCAGTACTTC
NA	TRBV4-2	TRBJ1-5	NA	CASSPHRTENQPQHF	TGTGCCAGCAGCCCACATAGGACTGAAAATCAGCCCCAGCATTTT
TRBD1	TRBV7-8	TRBJ2-7	NA	CASSFDEDRGGFVQYF	TGTGCCAGCAGCTTCGACGAGGACAGGGGAGGTTTCGTGCAGTACTTC
NA	TRBV7-9	TRBJ1-4	NA	CASSQRLEQVNEKLFF	TGTGCCAGCAGCCAACGTCTTGAACAGGTGAATGAAAAACTGTTTTTT
NA	TRBV5-6	TRBJ2-1	NA	CASSLATGPSSYNEQFF	TGTGCCAGCAGCTTGGCCACCGGTCCGAGCTCCTACAATGAGCAGTTCTTC
NA	TRBV7-3	TRBJ1-2	NA	CASSTYRVSDYGYTF	TGTGCCAGCAGCACATACAGGGTTTCGGACTATGGCTACACCTTC
TRBD2	TRBV27	TRBJ2-1	NA	CASSFSGGATHNEQFF	TGTGCCAGCAGTTTTAGCGGGGGGGCAACCCACAATGAGCAGTTCTTC
TRBD1	TRBV5-1	TRBJ2-3	few	CASSLGTGFTDTQYF	TGCGCCAGCAGCTTGGGGACAGGATTCACAGATACGCAGTATTTT
TRBD2	TRBV10-3	TRBJ2-3	NA	CAISQRGTDTQYF	TGTGCCATCAGCCAGCGGGGAACAGATACGCAGTATTTT
NA	TRBV2	TRBJ1-1	NA	CASSLEGDTEAFF	TGTGCCAGCAGTTTGGAGGGGGACACTGAAGCTTTCTTT
NA	TRBV7-2	TRBJ2-2	once	CASSLGQGGTGELFF	TGTGCCAGCAGCCTAGGGCAGGGTGGCACCGGGGAGCTGTTTTTT
TRBD1	TRBV28	TRBJ2-2	NA	CASRRTGYFSGELFF	TGTGCCAGCAGGCGGACAGGGTATTTCTCCGGGGAGCTGTTTTTT
NA	TRBV7-2	TRBJ2-2	NA	CASRPTGTNTGELFF	TGTGCCAGCAGACCTACCGGGACTAACACCGGGGAGCTGTTTTTT
NA	TRBV6-4	TRBJ1-2	NA	CASSDSFQGRLNGYTF	TGTGCCAGCAGTGACTCATTCCAGGGCAGGCTGAATGGCTACACCTTC
TRBD2	TRBV28	TRBJ2-1	NA	CASSLRPSGGYNEQFF	TGTGCCAGCAGTTTAAGGCCTAGCGGGGGGTACAATGAGCAGTTCTTC
NA	TRBV19	TRBJ1-2	NA	CASSILGMGHGYTF	TGTGCCAGTAGTATCTTGGGGATGGGGCATGGCTACACCTTC
NA	TRBV7-8	TRBJ1-1	NA	CASSNYLGSTEAFF	TGTGCCAGCAGCAACTACTTGGGGAGCACTGAAGCTTTCTTT
NA	TRBV5-4	TRBJ2-1	once	CASSFMRGLSLNEQFF	TGTGCCAGCAGCTTTATGCGGGGGCTCTCGTTGAATGAGCAGTTCTTC
NA	TRBV6-2/TRBV6-3	TRBJ1-2	NA	CASSYSGFGQSYGYTF	TGTGCCAGCAGTTACTCGGGTTTCGGACAGTCCTATGGCTACACCTTC
NA	TRBV3-1/TRBV3-2	TRBJ2-7	NA	CASSQVGDEQYF	TGTGCCAGCAGCCAAGTAGGGGACGAGCAGTACTTC
NA	TRBV25-1	TRBJ2-7	NA	CASSDTGTTFEQYF	TGTGCCAGCAGTGATACCGGGACGACCTTCGAGCAGTACTTC
NA	TRBV10-3	TRBJ1-2	NA	CAISEGNVGYTF	TGTGCCATCAGTGAGGGGAACGTCGGTTACACCTTC
NA	TRBV12-5	TRBJ1-5	NA	CASGVGKGNQPQHF	TGTGCTAGTGGGGTCGGGAAGGGCAATCAGCCCCAGCATTTT
NA	TRBV19	TRBJ1-1	NA	CASSARTARAEAFF	TGTGCCAGTAGTGCCCGGACGGCGAGGGCTGAAGCTTTCTTT
NA	TRBV30	TRBJ1-2	NA	CAWSLTENYGYTF	TGTGCCTGGAGTCTGACGGAGAACTATGGCTACACCTTC
TRBD1	TRBV5-1	TRBJ1-1	NA	CASSLRTGGMNTEAFF	TGCGCCAGCAGCCTCCGGACAGGGGGCATGAACACTGAAGCTTTCTTT
NA	TRBV6-1	TRBJ1-5	NA	CASSESSWGHQPQHF	TGTGCCAGCAGTGAATCGTCGTGGGGGCATCAGCCCCAGCATTTT
NA	TRBV30	TRBJ2-5	NA	CAWVGAGETQYF	TGTGCCTGGGTGGGGGCCGGGGAGACCCAGTACTTC
NA	TRBV28	TRBJ1-5	NA	CASTTYLGQQNQPQHF	TGTGCCAGCACCACATATCTCGGACAGCAGAATCAGCCCCAGCATTTT
TRBD1	TRBV4-3	TRBJ1-3	once	CASSQDDRAPGNTIYF	TGCGCCAGCAGCCAAGATGACAGGGCCCCTGGAAACACCATATATTTT
NA	TRBV19	TRBJ1-6	NA	CASSIDLGPGTSYNSPLHF	TGTGCCAGTAGTATAGATCTCGGCCCCGGGACGTCCTATAATTCACCCCTCCACTTT